This T cell receptor (beta chain) was sequenced during a study of blood T cell repertoires in COVID-19. The overall study: Material from acute and convalescent COVID-19 was sourced from the United States, Italy and Spain.

Sequencing was performed with immunoSEQ multiplex PCR; in TCRdb, only in-frame clones are kept and a portion is missing. The table records 250,000 to 300,000 clones, approximately 83% of them present only once. This clone was picked up a small number of times. Trimming took off 4 bases at V and 6 bases at J, with 7 bases between the two ends. Per germline, CDR1 SNHLY and CDR2 FYNNEI. The CDR3 is made up of 13 amino acids. This receptor was identified in a woman in her seventies with acute or convalescent COVID-19. The sample comprised peripheral blood. The rearrangement links TRBV2 to TRBJ1-6; a possible D gene is TRBD1 (5 bases). CDR3 sequence (DNA): TGTGCCAGCAGTGCAGGGTTTAATTCACCCCTCCACTTT. Protein: CASSAGFNSPLHF.